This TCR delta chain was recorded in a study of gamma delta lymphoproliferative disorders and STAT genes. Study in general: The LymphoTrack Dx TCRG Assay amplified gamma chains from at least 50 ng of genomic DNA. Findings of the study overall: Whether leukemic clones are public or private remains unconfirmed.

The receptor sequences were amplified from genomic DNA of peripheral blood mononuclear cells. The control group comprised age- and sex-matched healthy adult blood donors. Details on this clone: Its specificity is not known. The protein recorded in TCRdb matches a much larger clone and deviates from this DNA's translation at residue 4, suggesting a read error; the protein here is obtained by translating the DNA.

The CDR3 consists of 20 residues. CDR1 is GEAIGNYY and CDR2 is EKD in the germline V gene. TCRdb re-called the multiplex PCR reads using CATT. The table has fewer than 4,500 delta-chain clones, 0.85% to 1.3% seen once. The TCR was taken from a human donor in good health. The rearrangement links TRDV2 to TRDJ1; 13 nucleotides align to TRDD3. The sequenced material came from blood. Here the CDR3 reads CACATVADWGIRGVTDKLIF. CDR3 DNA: TGTGCCTGTGCCACCGTCGCCGACTGGGGGATACGCGGGGTCACCGATAAACTCATCTTT.